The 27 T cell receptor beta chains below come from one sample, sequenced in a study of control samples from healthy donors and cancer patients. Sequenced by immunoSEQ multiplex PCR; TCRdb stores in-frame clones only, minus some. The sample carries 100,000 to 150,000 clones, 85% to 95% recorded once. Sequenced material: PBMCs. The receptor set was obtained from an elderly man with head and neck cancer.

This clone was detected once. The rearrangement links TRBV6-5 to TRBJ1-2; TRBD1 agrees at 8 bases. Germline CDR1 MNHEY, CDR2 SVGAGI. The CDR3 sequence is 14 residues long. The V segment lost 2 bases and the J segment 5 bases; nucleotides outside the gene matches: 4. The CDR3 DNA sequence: TGTGCCAGCAGTTACGGACAGGGAGTGTATGGCTACACCTTC. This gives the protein CASSYGQGVYGYTF.

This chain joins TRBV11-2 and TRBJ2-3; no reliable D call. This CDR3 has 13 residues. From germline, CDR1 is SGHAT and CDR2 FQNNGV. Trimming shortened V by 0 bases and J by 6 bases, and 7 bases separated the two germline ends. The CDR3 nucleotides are TGTGCCAGCAGCTTAGACAGCCAGGATACGCAGTATTTT. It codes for CASSLDSQDTQYF.

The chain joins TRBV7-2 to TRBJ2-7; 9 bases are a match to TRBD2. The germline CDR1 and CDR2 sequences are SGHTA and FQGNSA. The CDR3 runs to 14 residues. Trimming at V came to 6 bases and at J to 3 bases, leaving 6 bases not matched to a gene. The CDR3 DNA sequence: TGTGCCAGCAGGGAGACGACTAGCGGCTACGAGCAGTACTTC. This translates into CASRETTSGYEQYF.

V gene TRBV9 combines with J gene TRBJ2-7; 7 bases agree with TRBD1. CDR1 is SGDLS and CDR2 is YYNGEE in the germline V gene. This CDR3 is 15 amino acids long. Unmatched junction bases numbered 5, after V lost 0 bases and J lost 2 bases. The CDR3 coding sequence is TGTGCCAGCAGCGTAGGGACAGGCGTTCCCTACGAGCAGTACTTC. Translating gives CASSVGTGVPYEQYF.

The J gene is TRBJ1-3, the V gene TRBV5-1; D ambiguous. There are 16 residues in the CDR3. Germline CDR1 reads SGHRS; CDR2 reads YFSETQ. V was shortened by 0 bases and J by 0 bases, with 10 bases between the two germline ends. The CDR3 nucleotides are TGCGCCAGCAGCTTGGGTAGCGTAAGCTCTGGAAACACCATATATTTT. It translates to CASSLGSVSSGNTIYF.

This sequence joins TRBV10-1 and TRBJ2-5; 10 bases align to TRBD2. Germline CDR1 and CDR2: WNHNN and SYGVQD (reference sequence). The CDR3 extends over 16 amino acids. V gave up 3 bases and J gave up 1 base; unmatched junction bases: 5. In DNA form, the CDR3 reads TGCGCCAGCAGTGACGGACTAGCGGACCCCCAAGAGACCCAGTACTTC. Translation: CASSDGLADPQETQYF.

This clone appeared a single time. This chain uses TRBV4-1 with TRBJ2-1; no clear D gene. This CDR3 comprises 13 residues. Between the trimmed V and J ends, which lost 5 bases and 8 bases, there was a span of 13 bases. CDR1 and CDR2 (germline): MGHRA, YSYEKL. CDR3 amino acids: CASSEAGGDEQFF. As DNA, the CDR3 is TGCGCCAGCAGCGAAGCTGGTGGGGATGAGCAGTTCTTC.

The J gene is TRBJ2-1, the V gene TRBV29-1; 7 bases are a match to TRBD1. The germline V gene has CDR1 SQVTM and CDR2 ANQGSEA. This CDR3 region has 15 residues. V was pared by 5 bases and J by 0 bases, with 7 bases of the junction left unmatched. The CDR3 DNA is TGCAGCGTTCGGACAGGTTCAATCTCCTACAATGAGCAGTTCTTC. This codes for CSVRTGSISYNEQFF.

The CDR3 region is CASSEGGFHNEQFF. The DNA for the CDR3 is TGTGCCAGCAGTGAAGGGGGGTTCCACAATGAGCAGTTCTTC. The rearrangement uses TRBV25-1 and TRBJ2-1, with D tentatively TRBD2 (6 bases). Germline-derived CDR1 and CDR2 are MGHDK and SYGVNS. The CDR3 is 14 residues long. Trimming shortened V by 2 bases and J by 5 bases, and 10 bases separated the two germline ends. Full variable domain (rest looked up from reference TRBV25-1 and TRBJ2-1): EADIYQTPRYLVIGTGKKITLECSQTMGHDKMYWYQQDPGMELHLIHYSYGVNSTEKGDLSSESTVSRIRTEHFPLTLESARPSHTSQYLCASSEGGFHNEQFFGPGTRLTVL.

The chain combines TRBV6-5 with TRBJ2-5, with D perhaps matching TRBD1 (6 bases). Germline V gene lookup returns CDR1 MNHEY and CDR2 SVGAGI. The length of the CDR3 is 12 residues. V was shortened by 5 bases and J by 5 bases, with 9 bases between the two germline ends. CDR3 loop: CASSMRGETQYF. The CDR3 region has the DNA TGTGCCAGCAGTATGAGGGGGGAGACCCAGTACTTC.

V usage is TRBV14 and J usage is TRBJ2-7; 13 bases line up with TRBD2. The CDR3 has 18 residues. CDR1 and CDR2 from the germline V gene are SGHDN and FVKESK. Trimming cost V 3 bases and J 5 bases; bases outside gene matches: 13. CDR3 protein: CASSHGLAGDEEDDEQYF. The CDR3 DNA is TGTGCCAGCAGCCACGGACTAGCGGGAGACGAAGAGGACGACGAGCAGTACTTC.

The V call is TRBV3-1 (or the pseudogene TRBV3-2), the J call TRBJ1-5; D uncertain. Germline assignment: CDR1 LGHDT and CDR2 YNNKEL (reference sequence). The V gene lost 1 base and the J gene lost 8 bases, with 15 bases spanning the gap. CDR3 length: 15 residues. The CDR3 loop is CASSQARRIREPQHF. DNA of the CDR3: TGTGCCAGCAGCCAAGCCCGGAGGATTAGGGAGCCCCAGCATTTT.

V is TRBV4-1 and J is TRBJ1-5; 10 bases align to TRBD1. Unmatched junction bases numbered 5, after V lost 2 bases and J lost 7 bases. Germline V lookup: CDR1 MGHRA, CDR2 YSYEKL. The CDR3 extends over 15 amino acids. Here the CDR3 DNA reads TGCGCCAGCAGCCAAAGGACAGGGGGTGAGCAGCCCCAGCATTTT. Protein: CASSQRTGGEQPQHF.

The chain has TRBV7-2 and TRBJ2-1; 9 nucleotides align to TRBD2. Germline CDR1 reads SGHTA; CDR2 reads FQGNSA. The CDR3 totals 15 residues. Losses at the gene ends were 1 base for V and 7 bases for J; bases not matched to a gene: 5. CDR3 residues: CASSLGGGAGNEQFF. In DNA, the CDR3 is TGTGCCAGCAGCTTAGGCGGGGGGGCGGGAAATGAGCAGTTCTTC.

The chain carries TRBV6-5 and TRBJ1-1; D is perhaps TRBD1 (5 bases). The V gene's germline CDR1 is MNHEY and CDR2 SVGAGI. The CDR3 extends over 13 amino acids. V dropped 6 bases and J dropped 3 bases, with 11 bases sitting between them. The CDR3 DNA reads TGTGCCAGCAGCAACGGGGCGTACACTGAAGCTTTCTTT. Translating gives CASSNGAYTEAFF.

The CDR3 protein is CASSLWGPDTQYF. For the CDR3, the DNA is TGTGCCAGCAGTTTGTGGGGCCCAGATACGCAGTATTTT. The chain joins TRBV12-3 or TRBV12-4 to TRBJ2-3; TRBD1 is a possible D gene (5 bases). This CDR3 is 13 amino acids long. Trimming removed 3 bases at V and 4 bases at J, with 8 bases between.

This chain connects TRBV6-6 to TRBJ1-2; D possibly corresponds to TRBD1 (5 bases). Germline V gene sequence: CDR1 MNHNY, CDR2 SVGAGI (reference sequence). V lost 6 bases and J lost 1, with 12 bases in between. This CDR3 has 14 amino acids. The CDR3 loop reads CASRQTGNNYGYTF. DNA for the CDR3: TGTGCCAGCAGGCAAACAGGAAATAACTATGGCTACACCTTC.

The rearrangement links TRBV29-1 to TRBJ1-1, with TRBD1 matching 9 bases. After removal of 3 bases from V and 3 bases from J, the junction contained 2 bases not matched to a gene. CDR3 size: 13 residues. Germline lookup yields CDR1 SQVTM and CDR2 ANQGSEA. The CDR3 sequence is CSVDRQGDTEAFF. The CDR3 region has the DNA TGCAGCGTTGACCGACAGGGGGACACTGAAGCTTTCTTT.

CDR3 residues: CSVETGGQPQHF. As DNA, the CDR3 is TGCAGCGTTGAAACGGGGGGTCAGCCCCAGCATTTT. The V call is TRBV29-1, the J call TRBJ1-5, with a tentative D call TRBD1 (5 bases). Trimming removed 2 bases from V and 6 bases from J, with 8 bases in between. Germline assignment: CDR1 SQVTM and CDR2 ANQGSEA. The length of the CDR3 is 12 residues. Drawing the rest from reference TRBV29-1 and TRBJ1-5, the complete variable domain is SAVISQKPSRDICQRGTSLTIQCQVDSQVTMMFWYRQQPGQSLTLIATANQGSEATYESGFVIDKFPISRPNLTFSTLTVSNMSPEDSSIYLCSVETGGQPQHFGDGTRLSIL.

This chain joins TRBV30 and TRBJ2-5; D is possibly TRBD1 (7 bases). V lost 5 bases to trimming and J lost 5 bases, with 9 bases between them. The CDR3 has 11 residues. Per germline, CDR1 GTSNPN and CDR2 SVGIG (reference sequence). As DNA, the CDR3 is TGTGCCTGGGCAGGGGGGGAGACCCAGTACTTC. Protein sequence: CAWAGGETQYF.

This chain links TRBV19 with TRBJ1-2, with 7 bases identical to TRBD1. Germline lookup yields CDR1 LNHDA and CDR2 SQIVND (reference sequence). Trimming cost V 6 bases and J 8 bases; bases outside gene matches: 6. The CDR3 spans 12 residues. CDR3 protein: CASRTTGQGYTF. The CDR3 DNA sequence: TGTGCCAGTAGGACGACAGGGCAGGGCTACACCTTC. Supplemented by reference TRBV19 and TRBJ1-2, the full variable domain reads DGGITQSPKYLFRKEGQNVTLSCEQNLNHDAMYWYRQDPGQGLRLIYYSQIVNDFQKGDIAEGYSVSREKKESFPLTVTSAQKNPTAFYLCASRTTGQGYTFGSGTRLTVV.

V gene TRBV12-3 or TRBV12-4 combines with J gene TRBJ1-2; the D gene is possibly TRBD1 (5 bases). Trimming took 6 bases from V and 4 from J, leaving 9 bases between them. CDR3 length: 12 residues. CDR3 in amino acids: CASSQGVYGYTF. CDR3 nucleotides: TGTGCCAGCAGCCAGGGCGTCTATGGCTACACCTTC.

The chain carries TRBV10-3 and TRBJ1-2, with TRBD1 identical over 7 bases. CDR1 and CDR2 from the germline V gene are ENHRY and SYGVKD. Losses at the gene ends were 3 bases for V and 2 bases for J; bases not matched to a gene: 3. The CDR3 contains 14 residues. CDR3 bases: TGTGCCATCAGTGAAGGGACAGTCAACTATGGCTACACCTTC. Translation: CAISEGTVNYGYTF.

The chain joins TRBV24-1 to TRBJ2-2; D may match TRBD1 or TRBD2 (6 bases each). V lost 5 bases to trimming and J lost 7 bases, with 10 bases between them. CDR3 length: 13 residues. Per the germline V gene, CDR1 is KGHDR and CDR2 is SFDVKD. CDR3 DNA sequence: TGTGCCACCAGTGGGGGGGCAGGCGGGGAGCTGTTTTTT. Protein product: CATSGGAGGELFF.

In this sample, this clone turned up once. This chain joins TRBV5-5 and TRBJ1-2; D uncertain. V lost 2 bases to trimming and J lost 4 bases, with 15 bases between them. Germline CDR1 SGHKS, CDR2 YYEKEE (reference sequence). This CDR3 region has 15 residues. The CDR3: CASSLRARAFYGYTF. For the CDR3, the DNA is TGTGCCAGCAGCTTACGGGCAAGGGCATTCTATGGCTACACCTTC.

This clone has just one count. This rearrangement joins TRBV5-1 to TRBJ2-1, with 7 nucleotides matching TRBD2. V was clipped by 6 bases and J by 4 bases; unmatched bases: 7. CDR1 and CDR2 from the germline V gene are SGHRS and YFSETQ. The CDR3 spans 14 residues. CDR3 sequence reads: CASTQGGGYNEQFF. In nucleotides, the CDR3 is TGCGCCAGCACCCAGGGCGGGGGTTACAATGAGCAGTTCTTC.

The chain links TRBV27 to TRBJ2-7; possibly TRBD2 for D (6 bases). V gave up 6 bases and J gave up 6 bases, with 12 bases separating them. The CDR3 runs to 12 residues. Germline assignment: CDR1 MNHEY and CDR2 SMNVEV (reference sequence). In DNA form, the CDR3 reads TGTGCCAGCAGCTTAATGGGAGGCGAGCAGTACTTC. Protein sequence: CASSLMGGEQYF.